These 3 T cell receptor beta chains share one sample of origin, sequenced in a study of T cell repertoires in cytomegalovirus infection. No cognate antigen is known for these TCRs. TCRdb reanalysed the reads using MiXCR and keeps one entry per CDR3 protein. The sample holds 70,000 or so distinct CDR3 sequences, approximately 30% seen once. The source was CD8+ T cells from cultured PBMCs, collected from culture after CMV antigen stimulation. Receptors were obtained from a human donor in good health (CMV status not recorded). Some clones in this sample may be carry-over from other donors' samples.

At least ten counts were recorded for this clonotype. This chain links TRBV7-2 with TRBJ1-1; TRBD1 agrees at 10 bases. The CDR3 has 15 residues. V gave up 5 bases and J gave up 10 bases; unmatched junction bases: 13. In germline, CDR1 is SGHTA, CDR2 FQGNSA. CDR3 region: CASSGRQGAPIRAFF. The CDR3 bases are TGTGCCAGCAGCGGCCGACAGGGGGCCCCCATAAGAGCTTTCTTT.

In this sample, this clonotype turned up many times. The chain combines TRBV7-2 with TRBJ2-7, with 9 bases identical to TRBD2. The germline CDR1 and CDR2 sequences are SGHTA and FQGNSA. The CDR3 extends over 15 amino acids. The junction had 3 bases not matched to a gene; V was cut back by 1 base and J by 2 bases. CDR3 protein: CASSLGLAGAYEQYF. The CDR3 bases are TGTGCCAGCAGCTTAGGGTTAGCGGGGGCCTACGAGCAGTACTTC. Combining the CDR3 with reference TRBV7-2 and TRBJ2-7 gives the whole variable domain GAGVSQSPSNKVTEKGKDVELRCDPISGHTALYWYRQSLGQGLEFLIYFQGNSAPDKSGLPSDRFSAERTGGSVSTLTIQRTQQEDSAVYLCASSLGLAGAYEQYFGPGTRLTVT.

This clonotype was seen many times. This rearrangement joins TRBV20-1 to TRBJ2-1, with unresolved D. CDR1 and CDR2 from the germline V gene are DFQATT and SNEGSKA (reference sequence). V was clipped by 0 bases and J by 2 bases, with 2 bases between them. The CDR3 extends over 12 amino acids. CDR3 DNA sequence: TGCAGTGCTAGAGACCCCTACAATGAGCAGTTCTTC. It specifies CSARDPYNEQFF.